This TCR beta chain was recorded in a study of early T cells in non-severe SARS-CoV-2 infection. Study details: Bulk RNA from unsorted whole blood was sequenced; chains were unpaired.

TCRdb processed the 5' RACE reads anew with MiXCR; each CDR3 protein has one entry. The sample has 25,000 to 35,000 distinct CDR3 sequences; under 6% are singletons. Looked up from germline, CDR1 is MGHRA and CDR2 is YSYEKL. This CDR3 has 14 amino acids. The V end was cut by 1 base, the J end by 2 bases, with 9 bases between. This clonotype was counted only a few times. The specimen sequenced was whole blood. This sequence was found in an adult who was a healthcare worker with PCR-confirmed SARS-CoV-2 infection or an uninfected control (not recorded which). This chain connects TRBV4-1 to TRBJ2-7; tentatively, D is TRBD2 (5 bases). In DNA form, the CDR3 reads TGCGCCAGCAGCCAAGGGCTAGCTCCCTACGAGCAGTACTTC. Translation gives CASSQGLAPYEQYF.